One sample yielded the 32 T cell receptor beta chains listed below, sequenced in a study of blood T cell repertoires in COVID-19. Some clones are missing from TCRdb's copy, which holds only in-frame ones; the method was immunoSEQ multiplex PCR. The top ten clones hold approximately 1.6% of a sample with about 250,000 clones, around 86% of them seen once. The sequencing sample was made of PBMCs or T cells enriched from blood (not recorded which). Every receptor here comes from a man aged 35 to 55 who had recovered from COVID-19.

The V and J genes are TRBV7-3 and TRBJ2-2; a possible D gene is TRBD2 (6 bases). The CDR3 extends over 16 amino acids. V shed 4 bases and J shed 5 bases, with 17 bases lying between them. Germline loops: CDR1 SGHTA, CDR2 FQGTGA. CDR3 amino acids: CASSSPGTSPTGELFF. The CDR3 DNA sequence: TGTGCCAGCAGCTCTCCCGGGACTTCCCCAACCGGGGAGCTGTTTTTT.

J is TRBJ2-7 and V is TRBV6-2 or TRBV6-3, with 14 bases matching TRBD2. Germline CDR1 and CDR2: MNHEY and SVGEGT. Germline trimming cut 5 bases from V and 0 bases from J; bases unmatched to any gene: 6. The CDR3 contains 17 residues. CDR3 coding DNA: TGTGCCAGCAGTAGGACTAGCGGGGGGACGAGCTCCTACGAGCAGTACTTC. Protein product: CASSRTSGGTSSYEQYF.

The chain has TRBV5-5 and TRBJ2-1; D is unclear. The CDR3 contains 13 residues. V was pared by 2 bases and J by 3 bases, with 6 bases between. Germline-derived CDR1 and CDR2 are SGHKS and YYEKEE (reference sequence). The CDR3 region is CASSFPNYNEQFF. As DNA, the CDR3 is TGTGCCAGCAGCTTCCCCAACTACAATGAGCAGTTCTTC.

V usage is TRBV3-1 (or the pseudogene TRBV3-2) and J usage is TRBJ2-5; 7 bases match TRBD2. J lost 5 bases, V lost 1 base, and 7 bases had no gene match. Germline lookup yields CDR1 LGHDT and CDR2 YNNKEL (reference sequence). This CDR3 comprises 15 residues. CDR3 in DNA: TGTGCCAGCAGCCAAGTGCCTAGCGGAGAGGAGACCCAGTACTTC. Its translation is CASSQVPSGEETQYF.

J is TRBJ2-7 and V is TRBV6-5; 9 bases line up with TRBD1. Germline V gene sequence: CDR1 MNHEY, CDR2 SVGAGI. The ends lost 10 bases at V and 3 bases at J; junction bases unmatched: 10. There are 14 residues in the CDR3. CDR3 nucleotides: TGTGCCACCGACCGGGACAGGGCCTACTACGAGCAGTACTTC. Translated: CATDRDRAYYEQYF.

This rearrangement joins TRBV6-5 to TRBJ1-4; unclear D gene. V was pared by 6 bases and J by 0 bases, with 11 bases between. Germline CDR1 is MNHEY and CDR2 is SVGAGI. The CDR3 extends over 15 amino acids. The CDR3 is CASSQNSATNEKLFF. In nucleotides, the CDR3 is TGTGCCAGCAGCCAAAACAGTGCAACTAATGAAAAACTGTTTTTT.

This sequence joins TRBV27 and TRBJ2-5; possibly TRBD1 for D (6 bases). Trimming pared 5 bases from V and 5 bases from J, leaving 18 bases between. The germline CDR1 and CDR2 sequences are MNHEY and SMNVEV (reference sequence). The CDR3 is 15 residues long. CDR3 sequence: CASSPGTTGPETQYF. Here the CDR3 DNA reads TGTGCCAGCAGTCCCGGGACGACAGGCCCCGAGACCCAGTACTTC.

The V call is TRBV10-3, the J call TRBJ2-2; 16 nucleotides agree with TRBD2. V was clipped by 7 bases and J by 3 bases; unmatched bases: 2. CDR1 and CDR2 from the germline V gene are ENHRY and SYGVKD. The CDR3 totals 16 residues. CDR3 protein: CAITGTSGRDTGELFF. Here the CDR3 DNA reads TGTGCCATCACCGGGACTAGCGGGAGGGACACCGGGGAGCTGTTTTTT.

J is TRBJ1-6 and V is TRBV28, with a possible D match to TRBD1 (5 bases). Per the germline V gene, CDR1 is MDHEN and CDR2 is SYDVKM. Trimming shortened V by 8 bases and J by 4 bases, and 9 bases separated the two germline ends. The CDR3 has 13 amino acids. This chain's CDR3 is CASRDFYNSPLHF. CDR3 nucleotides: TGTGCCAGCCGGGACTTTTATAATTCACCCCTCCACTTT.

The chain carries TRBV28 and TRBJ1-1; no firm D call. Germline V gives CDR1 MDHEN, CDR2 SYDVKM. The CDR3 is 14 amino acids. Trimming shortened V by 3 bases and J by 0 bases, and 8 bases separated the two germline ends. The CDR3 DNA follows: TGTGCCAGCAGTTTCGCGACAATGAACACTGAAGCTTTCTTT. Translated: CASSFATMNTEAFF. The variable domain in full, completed from reference TRBV28 and TRBJ1-1, reads DVKVTQSSRYLVKRTGEKVFLECVQDMDHENMFWYRQDPGLGLRLIYFSYDVKMKEKGDIPEGYSVSREKKERFSLILESASTNQTSMYLCASSFATMNTEAFFGQGTRLTVV.

This clone was observed a few times. V usage is TRBV6-5 and J usage is TRBJ1-5; 8 bases line up with TRBD1. V lost 2 bases and J lost 6; bases outside the gene matches: 3. The CDR3 runs 14 residues. CDR1 is MNHEY and CDR2 is SVGAGI in the germline V gene. CDR3 in DNA: TGTGCCAGCAGTTACGTCCAGGGGGCTCAGCCCCAGCATTTT. This encodes CASSYVQGAQPQHF.

The chain has TRBV7-9 and TRBJ2-7; the D is unclear. CDR1 is SEHNR, CDR2 FQNEAQ, per germline (reference sequence). This CDR3 has 14 residues. Trimming removed 7 bases at V and 6 bases at J, with 19 bases between. The chain's CDR3 is CASTTGAASLEQYF. In DNA form, the CDR3 reads TGTGCCAGCACCACCGGAGCAGCCTCCCTCGAGCAGTACTTC.

The chain joins TRBV27 to TRBJ2-1; 7 bases agree with TRBD2. Germline V CDR1 and CDR2: MNHEY, SMNVEV (reference sequence). CDR3 length: 17 residues. V lost 5 bases and J lost 0; bases outside the gene matches: 10. CDR3 DNA sequence: TGTGCCAGCAGTCTCCCCGGGGACTACTCCTCCTACAATGAGCAGTTCTTC. Translation: CASSLPGDYSSYNEQFF.

V is TRBV5-8 and J is TRBJ1-4; 9 bases align to TRBD1. The CDR3 covers 15 residues. The J segment lost 6 bases and the V segment lost 3 bases, leaving 6 bases of the junction unmatched. Germline V gene sequence: CDR1 SGHTS, CDR2 YDEGEE. The CDR3 region is CASSSYRGPDEKLFF. The CDR3 coding sequence is TGTGCCAGCAGCTCCTACAGGGGGCCTGATGAAAAACTGTTTTTT.

The rearrangement links TRBV3-1 (or the pseudogene TRBV3-2) to TRBJ2-5, with a weak D call TRBD2 (5 bases). V lost 0 bases to trimming and J lost 3 bases, with 5 bases between them. This CDR3 spans 13 amino acids. Germline CDR1 is LGHDT and CDR2 is YNNKEL (reference sequence). CDR3 sequence (DNA): TGTGCCAGCAGCCAAGAGACTAAAGAGACCCAGTACTTC. This gives the protein CASSQETKETQYF.

This clone was recorded once. The CDR3 loop is CASSLASLPHEQYF. CDR3 nucleotides: TGTGCCAGCAGCTTGGCCTCTCTCCCCCACGAGCAGTACTTC. The chain couples TRBV5-5 to TRBJ2-7; the D is unclear. Trimming shortened V by 0 bases and J by 5 bases, and 12 bases separated the two germline ends. Germline loops: CDR1 SGHKS, CDR2 YYEKEE (reference sequence). The CDR3 sequence is 14 residues long. The full variable domain, rest sourced from reference TRBV5-5 and TRBJ2-7, is DAGVTQSPTHLIKTRGQQVTLRCSPISGHKSVSWYQQVLGQGPQFIFQYYEKEERGRGNFPDRFSARQFPNYSSELNVNALLLGDSALYLCASSLASLPHEQYFGPGTRLTVT.

The rearrangement links TRBV7-8 to TRBJ2-7; D is perhaps TRBD1 (6 bases). Germline CDR1 SGHVS, CDR2 FQNEAQ. The CDR3 runs 13 residues. V lost 5 bases, J lost 3 bases, and 11 bases lay in between. The DNA for the CDR3 is TGTGCCAGCAGCCTGACAGGAGGCTACGAGCAGTACTTC. This translates into CASSLTGGYEQYF.

The CDR3 loop is CASSIAQTGSYNEQFF. The DNA of the CDR3 is TGTGCCAGTAGTATCGCCCAGACAGGCTCCTACAATGAGCAGTTCTTC. The rearrangement links TRBV19 to TRBJ2-1, with TRBD1 as a possible D gene (6 bases). The CDR3 has 16 residues. From germline, CDR1 is LNHDA and CDR2 SQIVND (reference sequence). Deletions cut 3 bases from V and 0 bases from J, with 12 bases between.

V and J are TRBV18 and TRBJ2-3, with a weak D call TRBD2 (5 bases). V was cut by 3 bases and J by 2 bases, with 15 bases left in between. The CDR3 covers 16 residues. Looked up from germline, CDR1 is KGHSH and CDR2 is LQKENI. CDR3 amino acids: CASSPPSSDHTDTQYF. In DNA form, the CDR3 reads TGTGCCAGCTCACCCCCTAGTAGCGACCACACAGATACGCAGTATTTT. Full variable domain (remainder filled in from reference TRBV18 and TRBJ2-3): NAGVMQNPRHLVRRRGQEARLRCSPMKGHSHVYWYRQLPEEGLKFMVYLQKENIIDESGMPKERFSAEFPKEGPSILRIQQVVRGDSAAYFCASSPPSSDHTDTQYFGPGTRLTVL.

The chain is built from TRBV5-1 and TRBJ2-7; 7 nucleotides agree with TRBD1. This CDR3 spans 15 amino acids. The germline gives CDR1 SGHRS, CDR2 YFSETQ. The V gene end was trimmed by 4 bases and the J gene end by 3 bases; junction bases not matched to a gene: 10. The CDR3 DNA reads TGCGCCAGCAGCCCAGGGGGTACGGGTTACTACGAGCAGTACTTC. It yields the protein CASSPGGTGYYEQYF.

This chain connects TRBV28 to TRBJ2-3; D perhaps matches TRBD2 (6 bases). V was pared by 3 bases and J by 0 bases, with 16 bases between. The CDR3 runs to 17 residues. Looked up from germline, CDR1 is MDHEN and CDR2 is SYDVKM. The CDR3 loop reads CASSFGRREWSTDTQYF. CDR3 DNA: TGTGCCAGCAGTTTCGGGCGGAGGGAATGGAGCACAGATACGCAGTATTTT.

The chain uses TRBV7-6 and TRBJ2-3; TRBD2 matches 7 bases. CDR3 length: 18 amino acids. Germline CDR1 is SGHVS and CDR2 is FNYEAQ. Losses at the gene ends were 4 bases for V and 0 bases for J; bases not matched to a gene: 13. The CDR3 DNA reads as TGTGCCAGCAGCTCTAAAAGTACTAGCGCCTCTAGCACAGATACGCAGTATTTT. Translation: CASSSKSTSASSTDTQYF.

The J gene is TRBJ2-6, the V gene TRBV15; 7 nucleotides match TRBD1. CDR1 and CDR2 (germline): LNHNV, YYDKDF (reference sequence). Unmatched junction bases numbered 7, after V lost 1 base and J lost 4 bases. CDR3 size: 17 residues. In DNA, the CDR3 is TGTGCCACCAGCAGAGGCCTTGACAGGGACGGGGCCAACGTCCTGACTTTC. Protein product: CATSRGLDRDGANVLTF.

The gene calls are TRBV7-8 and TRBJ2-7; no clear D gene. This CDR3 has 16 amino acids. V was shortened by 5 bases and J by 0 bases, with 17 bases between the two germline ends. CDR1 and CDR2 from the germline V gene are SGHVS and FQNEAQ. The CDR3 protein is CASSTASGSTSYEQYF. CDR3 nucleotide sequence: TGTGCCAGCAGCACCGCTAGTGGGTCCACCTCCTACGAGCAGTACTTC. Filled out from reference TRBV7-8 and TRBJ2-7, the complete variable domain reads GAGVSQSPRYKVAKRGQDVALRCDPISGHVSLFWYQQALGQGPEFLTYFQNEAQLDKSGLPSDRFFAERPEGSVSTLKIQRTQQEDSAVYLCASSTASGSTSYEQYFGPGTRLTVT.

The chain's CDR3 is CASSAGGTGNTIYF. CDR3 nucleotides: TGTGCCAGCAGCGCAGGGGGTACTGGAAACACCATATATTTT. This chain joins TRBV7-3 and TRBJ1-3; 7 nucleotides agree with TRBD1. The germline V gene encodes CDR1 SGHTA and CDR2 FQGTGA. The CDR3 totals 14 residues. The ends lost 5 bases at V and 2 bases at J; junction bases unmatched: 3.

J is TRBJ2-1 and V is TRBV5-4; D might be TRBD1 (5 bases). This CDR3 is 13 amino acids long. The V gene lost 4 bases and the J gene lost 7 bases, with 12 bases spanning the gap. Per germline, CDR1 SGHNT and CDR2 YYREEE (reference sequence). The CDR3 region has the DNA TGTGCCAGCAGCACAGACAGTACGAATGAGCAGTTCTTC. Protein sequence: CASSTDSTNEQFF.

This chain connects TRBV30 to TRBJ1-3; D not resolved. Trimming removed 3 bases from V and 11 bases from J, with 14 bases in between. Germline CDR1 and CDR2: GTSNPN and SVGIG (reference sequence). The CDR3 runs to 12 residues. The CDR3 nucleotides are TGTGCCTGGAGGACACTTAGTTTATCCATATATTTT. Translating gives CAWRTLSLSIYF.

The gene calls are TRBV4-1 and TRBJ2-7, with D tentatively TRBD2 (5 bases). There are 19 residues in the CDR3. Germline V gene lookup returns CDR1 MGHRA and CDR2 YSYEKL. V dropped 0 bases and J dropped 2 bases, with 23 bases sitting between them. CDR3 in DNA: TGCGCCAGCAGCCAAGATTGGTCCGGGGTCAGCGGTGAAACCTACGAGCAGTACTTC. This sequence encodes CASSQDWSGVSGETYEQYF.

V is TRBV7-2 and J is TRBJ1-6; TRBD1 agrees at 9 bases. Germline-derived CDR1 and CDR2 are SGHTA and FQGNSA. V lost 6 bases, J lost 7 bases, and 7 bases stayed unmatched. The CDR3 runs 15 residues. This CDR3 is CASRWRGTGNSPLHF. CDR3 sequence (DNA): TGTGCCAGCAGATGGAGAGGGACAGGGAATTCACCCCTCCACTTT.

This clone came up once. The chain couples TRBV5-1 to TRBJ1-1; the match to TRBD1 covers 7 bases. The junction had 4 bases not matched to a gene; V was cut back by 4 bases and J by 1 base. This CDR3 comprises 14 residues. Germline lookup yields CDR1 SGHRS and CDR2 YFSETQ. CDR3 bases: TGCGCCAGCAGCGGCGGGACAGAGAACACTGAAGCTTTCTTT. This codes for CASSGGTENTEAFF.

The gene calls are TRBV7-8 and TRBJ1-1, with 7 positions matching TRBD1. CDR3 length: 15 residues. After removal of 5 bases from V and 5 bases from J, the junction contained 11 bases not matched to a gene. Germline CDR1 and CDR2: SGHVS and FQNEAQ. The DNA for the CDR3 is TGTGCCAGCAGCGCGCACAGGGGCGGGATAACTGAAGCTTTCTTT. Translated: CASSAHRGGITEAFF.

This chain joins TRBV15 and TRBJ1-2, with 7 positions matching TRBD1. This CDR3 has 14 amino acids. Trimming cost V 1 base and J 2 bases; bases outside gene matches: 1. Germline V gene lookup returns CDR1 LNHNV and CDR2 YYDKDF (reference sequence). DNA of the CDR3: TGTGCCACCAGCAGAGGGGACAGAAACTATGGCTACACCTTC. Residues: CATSRGDRNYGYTF.